The clone carrying this T cell receptor (beta chain) appeared a few times. Its antigen is not known. The related graft donor's blood sample was taken on the day of bone marrow donation. The data derive from a study of T cells after posttransplantation cyclophosphamide. Study-wide findings and caveats: TRB overlap between skin or GI tissue T cells and blood was limited.

Produced via immunoSEQ multiplex PCR; TCRdb's table is partial and in-frame only. The repertoire yields around 34,000 clones, none seen only once; the top ten contain approximately 7.2%. The sequenced sample consisted of PBMCs. The sequence derives from a woman between 50 and 59 years old in good health and a related stem cell transplant donor.

This CDR3 is CASSLGTGFLYEQYF. Written as DNA, the CDR3 is TGTGCCAGCAGTTTGGGGACAGGGTTTCTCTACGAGCAGTACTTC. This chain joins TRBV12-3 or TRBV12-4 and TRBJ2-7; TRBD1 matches at 9 bases. V trimming: 3 bases; J trimming: 3 bases; junction bases outside the gene matches: 6. The CDR3 is 15 residues long.